Shown below are 28 T cell receptor beta chains from a single sample sequenced in a study of metastatic and nonmetastatic thyroid tumors. Patients underwent thyroid surgery, and none had received any treatment before it. TCRdb used MiXCR to call clones anew from the PCR reads. The table shows about 24,000 clones, with around 20% occurring only once. Sequencing used adjacent normal tissue. The receptors originated from a male donor with papillary thyroid cancer or a benign thyroid nodule (not recorded which). Some clones in this sample may be carry-over from other donors' samples.

In its sample, this clone was seen many times. The J gene is TRBJ1-4, the V gene TRBV2, with 8 bases identical to TRBD1. The CDR3 has 17 residues. CDR1 and CDR2 from the germline V gene are SNHLY and FYNNEI. With V trimmed by 3 bases and J by 4 bases, 10 bases remained unmatched. CDR3 sequence: CASSDRRGHRDNEKLFF. The CDR3 DNA sequence: TGTGCCAGCAGTGACCGCAGGGGGCACCGTGATAATGAAAAACTGTTTTTT. The variable domain in full, completed from reference TRBV2 and TRBJ1-4, reads EPEVTQTPSHQVTQMGQEVILRCVPISNHLYFYWYRQILGQKVEFLVSFYNNEISEKSEIFDDQFSVERPDGSNFTLKIRSTKLEDSAMYFCASSDRRGHRDNEKLFFGSGTQLSVL.

At least ten counts were recorded for this clone. The V and J genes are TRBV9 and TRBJ1-4; the match to TRBD1 covers 7 bases. Germline CDR1 and CDR2: SGDLS and YYNGEE. J was trimmed by 5 bases and V by 0 bases; bases with no gene match: 4. The CDR3 loop spans 15 amino acids. CDR3 DNA: TGTGCCAGCAGCGTAGTAGGACAGGCAAATGAAAAACTGTTTTTT. This codes for CASSVVGQANEKLFF.

V and J are TRBV6-2 or TRBV6-3 and TRBJ2-2, with TRBD2 identical over 8 bases. Trimming took 1 base from V and 7 from J; bases not matched to a gene: 11. CDR1 and CDR2 (germline): MNHEY, SVGEGT. This CDR3 region has 17 residues. The CDR3 loop reads CASSYWTSRRAVGELFF. The CDR3 DNA is TGTGCCAGCAGTTACTGGACTAGCAGGAGGGCAGTCGGGGAGCTGTTTTTT.

This clone occurred many times. The rearrangement uses TRBV10-3 and TRBJ2-6, with 7 nucleotides matching TRBD1. CDR3 length: 17 amino acids. The germline V gene has CDR1 ENHRY and CDR2 SYGVKD. V lost 7 bases and J lost 0; bases outside the gene matches: 9. DNA of the CDR3: TGTGCCATCAACCCGACAGGGCCGATCTCTGGGGCCAACGTCCTGACTTTC. Translating gives CAINPTGPISGANVLTF.

To note about this clone: This is likely a read error, given that the CDR3 carries no conserved phenylalanine or tryptophan at its end. This rearrangement joins TRBV2 to TRBJ1-2; TRBD1 matches 9 bases. J lost 8 bases, V lost 11 bases, and 9 bases had no gene match. CDR3 size: 12 residues. Looked up from germline, CDR1 is SNHLY and CDR2 is FYNNEI. CDR3 protein: CAAGDRVSGYTV. The CDR3 DNA is TGTGCCGCCGGGGACAGGGTGTCCGGCTACACCGTC.

This chain joins TRBV27 and TRBJ1-2, with a possible D match to TRBD1 (5 bases). There are 15 residues in the CDR3. With 6 bases removed from V and 2 bases from J, the gap between germline ends came to 16 bases. Germline V gene data show CDR1 as MNHEY and CDR2 as SMNVEV (reference sequence). CDR3 bases: TGTGCCAGCAGAGCCGAGTGGCAGGGAAACTATGGCTACACCTTC. Protein product: CASRAEWQGNYGYTF.

The gene calls are TRBV11-1 and TRBJ2-3; D is unclear. The germline CDR1 and CDR2 sequences are SGHAT and FQDESV (reference sequence). The CDR3 loop spans 15 amino acids. Trimming left V 1 base short and J 6 bases short, with 14 bases between. The CDR3 spells CASSLEWLGKDTQYF. CDR3 bases: TGTGCCAGCAGCTTAGAGTGGCTGGGGAAGGATACGCAGTATTTT. Combining the CDR3 with reference TRBV11-1 and TRBJ2-3 gives the whole variable domain EAEVAQSPRYKITEKSQAVAFWCDPISGHATLYWYRQILGQGPELLVQFQDESVVDDSQLPKDRFSAERLKGVDSTLKIQPAELGDSAMYLCASSLEWLGKDTQYFGPGTRLTVL.

This clone was observed many times. The V call is TRBV19, the J call TRBJ1-2; possible D gene TRBD1, 6 bases. V lost 7 bases to trimming and J lost 8 bases, with 20 bases between them. The CDR3 has 14 amino acids. Germline CDR1 and CDR2: LNHDA and SQIVND (reference sequence). The CDR3 bases are TGTGCCAGTATCCCCCTAGGGGGAGAGGAGGGCTACACCTTC. This translates into CASIPLGGEEGYTF.

This clone was counted only a few times. V gene TRBV28 combines with J gene TRBJ1-5, with D possibly matching TRBD1 (5 bases). Between the trimmed V and J ends, which lost 7 bases and 4 bases, there was a span of 20 bases. The CDR3 spans 16 residues. From germline, CDR1 is MDHEN and CDR2 SYDVKM. The CDR3 reads CASNRFWQGGNQPQHF. The DNA for the CDR3 is TGTGCCAGCAACCGATTCTGGCAGGGAGGTAATCAGCCCCAGCATTTT.

This clone was observed a few times. The conserved phenylalanine or tryptophan is not found at the CDR3 terminus, so this likely reflects a read error. CDR3 sequence: CATQVKGQGGTEAFC. The CDR3 DNA sequence: TGTGCTACCCAAGTGAAGGGTCAGGGAGGCACTGAAGCTTTCTGT. The J gene is TRBJ1-1, the V gene TRBV12-5, with D possibly matching TRBD1 (5 bases). Deletions cut 10 bases from V and 4 bases from J, with 22 bases between. Germline CDR1 and CDR2: LGHNT and FRNRAP. CDR3 length: 15 amino acids.

On this clone: The germline gene is not matched at one end of the junction; a read error may be the cause. V is TRBV4-2 and J is TRBJ2-5, with TRBD2 identical over 11 bases. Near its end, the DNA agrees better with TRBJ2-3, so the J call may be wrong. CDR3 length equals 15 residues. CDR1 and CDR2 (germline): LGHNA, YNFKEQ. CDR3 in amino acids: CASSQTSGNGDKQYF. The CDR3 bases are TGTGCCAGCAGCCAGACTAGCGGGAATGGAGATAAGCAGTATTTT.

This clone was observed at least ten times. This chain connects TRBV29-1 to TRBJ2-5; 8 positions agree with TRBD2. CDR3 length: 13 residues. Looked up from germline, CDR1 is SQVTM and CDR2 is ANQGSEA. Losses at the gene ends were 7 bases for V and 4 bases for J; bases not matched to a gene: 8. CDR3: CSAKAGAGETQYF. CDR3 in DNA: TGCAGCGCTAAAGCGGGAGCGGGAGAGACCCAGTACTTC.

This clone was counted between two and nine times. This chain uses TRBV5-1 with TRBJ1-2; D might be TRBD1 (5 bases). Germline CDR1 is SGHRS and CDR2 is YFSETQ. CDR3 length: 15 residues. V was pared by 4 bases and J by 4 bases, with 17 bases between. The CDR3, as DNA: TGCGCCAGCAGCCCTCCGGGGTTCGGGGGCTATGGCTACACCTTC. Translating it yields CASSPPGFGGYGYTF.

This clone was counted ten times or more. V is TRBV19 and J is TRBJ1-1, with 9 bases identical to TRBD1. Germline V gives CDR1 LNHDA, CDR2 SQIVND (reference sequence). The CDR3 is 12 amino acids. J was trimmed by 10 bases and V by 10 bases; bases with no gene match: 10. DNA for the CDR3: TGTGCCACCCGCCGGGAACAGGGGGCAGCTTTCTTT. Translation: CATRREQGAAFF.

Concerning this clone: In this CDR3 the conserved last residue, phenylalanine or tryptophan, is missing, so a read error is likely. V and J are TRBV7-9 and TRBJ2-3; a possible D gene is TRBD1 (6 bases). The CDR3 extends over 14 amino acids. Germline values: CDR1 SEHNR, CDR2 FQNEAQ (reference sequence). Trimming cost V 3 bases and J 1 base, with 8 bases left between them. As DNA, the CDR3 is TGTGCCAGCAGCTTTGAGGGGGGCACAGATACGCAGTATTTG. Encoded protein: CASSFEGGTDTQYL.

The chain couples TRBV6-1 to TRBJ2-7, with TRBD1 matching 9 bases. Losses at the gene ends were 5 bases for V and 6 bases for J; bases not matched to a gene: 8. The CDR3 contains 14 residues. Germline loops: CDR1 MNHNS, CDR2 SASEGT. Written as DNA, the CDR3 is TGTGCCAGCAGTCGCCTCGGGACAGGGTCCGAGCAGTACTTC. Its translation is CASSRLGTGSEQYF.

On this clone itself: This may be a read error: a much more frequent sequence differs by one nucleotide. V gene TRBV7-9 combines with J gene TRBJ1-1; D possibly corresponds to TRBD1 (6 bases). The CDR3 contains 15 residues. The V gene's germline CDR1 is SEHNR and CDR2 FQNEAQ (reference sequence). The DNA for the CDR3 is TGCGCCAGCAGCTACCTAGGGGGAAGGGGTACAATAGCTTCCTTT. Protein sequence: CASSYLGGRGTIASF.

This clone has only a few counts. It may be a read error: a sequence one base away is much more abundant. Given the absence of the conserved phenylalanine or tryptophan at the CDR3 end, a read error is likely. CDR3 amino acids: CASSVTGTKETQYS. In DNA form, the CDR3 reads TGTGCCAGCAGCGTAACCGGGACTAAAGAGACCCAGTACTCC. V and J are TRBV9 and TRBJ2-5; 7 bases agree with TRBD2. The CDR3 is 14 residues long. Germline loops: CDR1 SGDLS, CDR2 YYNGEE. Losses at the gene ends were 1 base for V and 3 bases for J; bases not matched to a gene: 3.

The genes are TRBV15 and TRBJ1-4; unclear D gene. The CDR3 has 18 residues. V was pared by 0 bases and J by 4 bases, with 18 bases between. Germline CDR1 LNHNV, CDR2 YYDKDF (reference sequence). CDR3 protein: CATSRDRWPHPLNEKLFF. Written as DNA, the CDR3 is TGTGCCACCAGCAGAGATCGTTGGCCCCACCCGCTTAATGAAAAACTGTTTTTT.

This clone was detected many times. The rearrangement joins TRBV7-9 to TRBJ2-1; the match to TRBD2 covers 9 bases. V shed 1 base, J shed 5 bases, and the junction held 3 bases outside the gene matches. Germline CDR1 and CDR2: SEHNR and FQNEAQ (reference sequence). The CDR3 spans 15 residues. As DNA, the CDR3 is TGTGCCAGCAGCTTAGTATTAGCGGGGGACAATGAGCAGTTCTTC. As protein: CASSLVLAGDNEQFF.

In its sample, this clone was seen many times. The chain links TRBV9 to TRBJ1-1, with TRBD1 matching 7 bases. The germline V gene has CDR1 SGDLS and CDR2 YYNGEE. The trim removed 2 bases at V and 1 base at J, leaving 8 bases unmatched. The CDR3 length is 16 residues. The CDR3 here is CASSVPGQSRNTEAFF. The CDR3 DNA reads as TGTGCCAGCAGCGTGCCGGGACAGTCCAGGAACACTGAAGCTTTCTTT.

Ten or more counts support this clone. The chain links TRBV2 to TRBJ2-3, with 7 bases fitting TRBD1. Unmatched junction bases numbered 4, after V lost 4 bases and J lost 0 bases. There are 15 residues in the CDR3. The germline gives CDR1 SNHLY, CDR2 FYNNEI. The CDR3 region is CASSVGTVSTDTQYF. The CDR3 DNA reads TGTGCCAGCAGTGTCGGGACAGTTAGCACAGATACGCAGTATTTT.

This clone has more than one count but fewer than ten. V usage is TRBV7-2 and J usage is TRBJ1-3, with D possibly matching TRBD1 (5 bases). This CDR3 has 15 residues. Germline CDR1 SGHTA, CDR2 FQGNSA. V was pared by 5 bases and J by 4 bases, with 15 bases between. CDR3 in DNA: TGTGCCAGCAGCCCCAGAGGAGGGGACGGAAACACCATATATTTT. This codes for CASSPRGGDGNTIYF. The variable domain in full, with the rest retrieved from reference TRBV7-2 and TRBJ1-3, is GAGVSQSPSNKVTEKGKDVELRCDPISGHTALYWYRQSLGQGLEFLIYFQGNSAPDKSGLPSDRFSAERTGGSVSTLTIQRTQQEDSAVYLCASSPRGGDGNTIYFGEGSWLTVV.

This clone has ten or more counts. V gene TRBV4-2 combines with J gene TRBJ1-2; no firm D call. The CDR3 sequence is 15 residues long. From germline, CDR1 is LGHNA and CDR2 YNFKEQ. V shed 0 bases and J shed 4 bases, with 12 bases lying between them. In DNA, the CDR3 is TGTGCCAGCAGCCAAGAGAGGGTGGGGAGCTATGGCTACACCTTC. Translation: CASSQERVGSYGYTF.

Notes on this clone: Lacking the conserved final phenylalanine or tryptophan, this CDR3 likely reflects a read error. The J gene is TRBJ2-3, the V gene TRBV20-1, with D perhaps matching TRBD1 or TRBD2 (6 bases each). Germline V CDR1 and CDR2: DFQATT, SNEGSKA (reference sequence). V gave up 6 bases and J gave up 2 bases, with 15 bases separating them. The CDR3 has 14 amino acids. The CDR3 DNA reads TGCAGTGCATCCAGGACGGGGGCCACAGATACGCAGTATATT. Amino acid sequence: CSASRTGATDTQYI.

Many counts were recorded for this clone. The rearrangement uses TRBV29-1 and TRBJ2-2; 14 bases are a match to TRBD2. With 6 bases clipped from V and 0 bases from J, the junction kept 6 bases outside the gene matches. Germline V gene lookup returns CDR1 SQVTM and CDR2 ANQGSEA. CDR3 length: 17 amino acids. CDR3 region: CSVQGLAGGSNTGELFF. As DNA, the CDR3 is TGCAGCGTCCAAGGACTAGCGGGGGGATCGAACACCGGGGAGCTGTTTTTT.

This clone appeared many times. V and J are TRBV7-2 and TRBJ2-2; D is unresolved. This CDR3 region has 17 residues. Trimming cost V 5 bases and J 0 bases, with 16 bases left between them. Germline loops: CDR1 SGHTA, CDR2 FQGNSA. CDR3 residues: CASSRVGVATNTGELFF. Here the CDR3 DNA reads TGTGCCAGCAGCCGAGTCGGTGTTGCAACGAACACCGGGGAGCTGTTTTTT.

This clone was observed at least ten times. This chain connects TRBV5-1 to TRBJ2-2; D unresolved. Per germline, CDR1 SGHRS and CDR2 YFSETQ. The CDR3 length is 13 residues. Between the trimmed V and J ends, which lost 5 bases and 7 bases, there was a span of 12 bases. CDR3 residues: CASSPGIGGELFF. The CDR3, as DNA: TGCGCCAGCAGTCCCGGCATCGGCGGGGAGCTGTTTTTT.